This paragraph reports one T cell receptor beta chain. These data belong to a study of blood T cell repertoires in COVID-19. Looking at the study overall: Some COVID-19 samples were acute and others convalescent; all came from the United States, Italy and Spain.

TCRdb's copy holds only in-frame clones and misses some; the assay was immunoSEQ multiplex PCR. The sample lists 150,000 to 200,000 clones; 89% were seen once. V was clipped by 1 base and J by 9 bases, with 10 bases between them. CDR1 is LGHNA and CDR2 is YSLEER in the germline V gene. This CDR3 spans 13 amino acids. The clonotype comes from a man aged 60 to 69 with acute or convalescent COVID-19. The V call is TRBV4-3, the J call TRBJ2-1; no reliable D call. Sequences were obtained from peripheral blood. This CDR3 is CASSQAHTSEQFF. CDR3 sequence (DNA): TGCGCCAGCAGCCAAGCCCACACCAGTGAGCAGTTCTTC.